Shown below are 29 T cell receptor beta chains from a single sample sequenced in a study of graft-versus-host responses after intestinal transplantation. Assay: immunoSEQ multiplex PCR; the TCRdb copy retains only in-frame clones and omits some. The sample lists about 47,000 clones, roughly 93% seen once, with around 6.1% in the top ten. Sequenced here: PBMCs, sampled about 790 days after a first intestinal transplant, on the day of a second. The source is a human patient who received an intestinal transplant, so some T cells may come from the graft donor.

The gene calls are TRBV6-6 and TRBJ2-7; D unclear. CDR1 MNHNY and CDR2 SVGAGI come from the germline V gene (reference sequence). Trimming removed 1 base from V and 3 bases from J, with 10 bases in between. This CDR3 spans 14 amino acids. CDR3 coding DNA: TGTGCCAGCAGTTACTGGGTCGGAAACTACGAGCAGTACTTC. Encoded protein: CASSYWVGNYEQYF.

The chain employs TRBV14 and TRBJ1-1; no firm D call. The V gene lost 4 bases and the J gene lost 4 bases, with 16 bases spanning the gap. The CDR3 runs to 15 residues. Per germline, CDR1 SGHDN and CDR2 FVKESK. The CDR3 here is CASSRPSTGFTEAFF. The CDR3 DNA sequence: TGTGCCAGCAGCCGCCCCAGTACCGGGTTCACTGAAGCTTTCTTT. Full variable domain (missing parts from reference TRBV14 and TRBJ1-1): EAGVTQFPSHSVIEKGQTVTLRCDPISGHDNLYWYRRVMGKEIKFLLHFVKESKQDESGMPNNRFLAERTGGTYSTLKVQPAELEDSGVYFCASSRPSTGFTEAFFGQGTRLTVV.

The V and J genes are TRBV29-1 and TRBJ2-1, with TRBD2 matching over 7 bases. The CDR3 length is 13 residues. V trimming: 8 bases; J trimming: 10 bases; junction bases outside the gene matches: 14. CDR1 is SQVTM, CDR2 ANQGSEA, per germline. The CDR3 is CSPSGTNGGEQFF. DNA for the CDR3: TGCAGCCCAAGCGGGACCAATGGAGGGGAGCAGTTCTTC.

On this clone itself: Relative to the germline gene, one junction end is altered; a read error may explain this. CDR3 sequence: CAGSLPGGASEKLFF. CDR3 nucleotides: TGCGCCGGCAGCCTGCCGGGGGGGGCGTCTGAAAAACTGTTTTTT. V and J are TRBV4-1 and TRBJ1-4, with D possibly being TRBD1 (6 bases). Germline values: CDR1 MGHRA, CDR2 YSYEKL. CDR3 length: 15 residues.

The V and J genes are TRBV19 and TRBJ2-7, with 9 bases that match TRBD1. V shed 4 bases, J shed 6 bases, and the junction held 7 bases outside the gene matches. The germline CDR1 and CDR2 sequences are LNHDA and SQIVND (reference sequence). The CDR3 loop spans 14 amino acids. The CDR3 region is CASSTWTGDTEQYF. CDR3 in DNA: TGTGCCAGTAGTACCTGGACAGGGGACACCGAGCAGTACTTC.

The chain links TRBV20-1 to TRBJ1-3; D is uncertain. Germline V CDR1 and CDR2: DFQATT, SNEGSKA (reference sequence). V lost 6 bases to trimming and J lost 4 bases, with 7 bases between them. CDR3 size: 11 residues. Here the CDR3 DNA reads TGCAGTGCCACAGTAGGAAACACCATATATTTT. Translating it yields CSATVGNTIYF.

As for this clone: The junction departs from the called germline gene at one end, perhaps through a read error. The gene calls are TRBV2 and TRBJ2-7; D unresolved. CDR3 length equals 14 residues. From germline, CDR1 is SNHLY and CDR2 FYNNEI. CDR3 sequence (DNA): TGTGCCAGCGCGGTCCGGCCCCCCTCCTCCGAGCAGTACTTC. Its protein product is CASAVRPPSSEQYF.

The V and J genes are TRBV7-9 and TRBJ1-3; D gene ambiguous. The CDR3 spans 12 residues. Germline CDR1 reads SEHNR; CDR2 reads FQNEAQ (reference sequence). V gave up 5 bases and J gave up 7 bases, with 9 bases separating them. The CDR3 nucleotides are TGTGCCAGCAGCCCCATCGATAACACCATATATTTT. It is translated as CASSPIDNTIYF.

The chain links TRBV19 to TRBJ1-1, with 10 bases aligning to TRBD1. This CDR3 contains 14 residues. The germline V gene has CDR1 LNHDA and CDR2 SQIVND (reference sequence). Trimming took 5 bases from V and 5 from J; bases not matched to a gene: 5. In nucleotides, the CDR3 is TGTGCCAGTAGTCTAGGACAGGGGGTAACTGAAGCTTTCTTT. As protein: CASSLGQGVTEAFF.

The chain combines TRBV28 with TRBJ2-7, with D unresolved. CDR1 and CDR2 (germline): MDHEN, SYDVKM. This CDR3 has 14 residues. V gave up 8 bases and J gave up 3 bases, with 17 bases separating them. DNA of the CDR3: TGTGCCAGCCAGGTCTGGGGAAACTACTACGAGCAGTACTTC. The encoded protein is CASQVWGNYYEQYF.

The genes are TRBV19 and TRBJ2-1; a possible D gene is TRBD2 (5 bases). Germline V gene lookup returns CDR1 LNHDA and CDR2 SQIVND (reference sequence). This CDR3 contains 13 residues. Trimming took 3 bases from V and 4 from J, leaving 7 bases between them. CDR3 residues: CASSIGGYNEQFF. In DNA, the CDR3 is TGTGCCAGTAGTATTGGAGGTTACAATGAGCAGTTCTTC.

Turning to this clone: Sequence at one end of the junction differs from germline and may be a read error. V is TRBV18 and J is TRBJ2-5; weak D call: TRBD2 (5 bases). There are 15 residues in the CDR3. In germline, CDR1 is KGHSH, CDR2 LQKENI. CDR3 sequence: CASSPRFGDGETRYF. The CDR3 bases are TGTGCCAGCTCACCACGGTTTGGGGATGGGGAGACCCGGTACTTC.

The V gene is TRBV6-1, the J gene TRBJ1-2; TRBD1 is a possible D gene (6 bases). Trimming stripped 5 bases from V and 7 bases from J, with 14 bases between. The CDR3 has 13 residues. Germline V CDR1 and CDR2: MNHNS, SASEGT. The CDR3 DNA is TGTGCCAGCAGTCCTCGACAGGAGAGTGGCTACACCTTC. Protein product: CASSPRQESGYTF.

This rearrangement joins TRBV7-9 to TRBJ2-7; D call uncertain. The CDR3 runs 12 residues. Germline V gives CDR1 SEHNR, CDR2 FQNEAQ (reference sequence). Trimming stripped 2 bases from V and 2 bases from J, with 4 bases between. For the CDR3, the DNA is TGTGCCAGCAGCTTACCCCCCTACGAGCAGTACTTC. Residues: CASSLPPYEQYF.

V and J are TRBV13 and TRBJ2-5; TRBD2 matches 10 bases. The DNA matches TRBJ2-7 better at its end, which makes the J call doubtful. The germline V gene has CDR1 PRHDT and CDR2 FYEKMQ (reference sequence). CDR3 size: 15 residues. The CDR3 is CASSSRTSGTYEQYF. The CDR3 bases are TGTGCCAGCAGCAGCCGGACTAGCGGTACCTACGAGCAGTACTTC.

The V gene is TRBV9, the J gene TRBJ2-1; TRBD1 or TRBD2 may be the D gene (6 bases each). Germline CDR1 SGDLS, CDR2 YYNGEE. V lost 4 bases and J 2 bases, leaving 22 bases between the germline ends. The CDR3 spans 18 residues. The CDR3 coding sequence is TGTGCCAGCAGCAACCGAAGGGGGGACCCCCTCCCCTACAATGAGCAGTTCTTC. It specifies CASSNRRGDPLPYNEQFF.

V is TRBV19 and J is TRBJ2-7; 7 bases are a match to TRBD1. CDR1 LNHDA and CDR2 SQIVND come from the germline V gene (reference sequence). V lost 6 bases to trimming and J lost 4 bases; unmatched junction nucleotides: 9. The CDR3 sequence is 14 residues long. The CDR3 loop reads CASSPGQVLYEQYF. Written as DNA, the CDR3 is TGTGCCAGTAGCCCAGGACAGGTGCTATACGAGCAGTACTTC.

This sequence joins TRBV6-1 and TRBJ1-5; 7 nucleotides match TRBD1. CDR3 length: 13 residues. The germline V gene has CDR1 MNHNS and CDR2 SASEGT. J was trimmed by 4 bases and V by 8 bases; bases with no gene match: 5. CDR3 residues: CASQMTGNQPQHF. The CDR3 DNA follows: TGTGCCAGCCAAATGACAGGGAATCAGCCCCAGCATTTT.

The V and J genes are TRBV5-1 and TRBJ2-5; D call uncertain. V lost 4 bases to trimming and J lost 4 bases, with 20 bases between them. Germline V gene sequence: CDR1 SGHRS, CDR2 YFSETQ. The CDR3 runs to 16 residues. CDR3 nucleotide sequence: TGCGCCAGCAGCCAATCTTACAGCGCCCGACGAGAGACCCAGTACTTC. Encoded protein: CASSQSYSARRETQYF. The entire variable domain, with the rest obtained from reference TRBV5-1 and TRBJ2-5, is as follows: KAGVTQTPRYLIKTRGQQVTLSCSPISGHRSVSWYQQTPGQGLQFLFEYFSETQRNKGNFPGRFSGRQFSNSRSEMNVSTLELGDSALYLCASSQSYSARRETQYFGPGTRLLVL.

J is TRBJ1-2 and V is TRBV13; 7 bases fit TRBD1. With V trimmed by 5 bases and J by 6 bases, 12 bases remained unmatched. This CDR3 has 15 amino acids. CDR1 and CDR2 from the germline V gene are PRHDT and FYEKMQ (reference sequence). The CDR3 DNA is TGTGCCAGCAGCCCAGGGACAGCCGTAATCAATGGCTACACCTTC. This encodes CASSPGTAVINGYTF.

This clone came up a few times. The genes are TRBV10-3 and TRBJ1-1; D unresolved. The germline CDR1 and CDR2 sequences are ENHRY and SYGVKD. The CDR3 covers 14 residues. V lost 8 bases and J 0 bases, leaving 13 bases between the germline ends. This chain's CDR3 is CAIGLGPMNTEAFF. The CDR3 bases are TGTGCCATCGGGTTGGGCCCAATGAACACTGAAGCTTTCTTT.

This chain links TRBV5-6 with TRBJ2-7; D is possibly TRBD2 (6 bases). This CDR3 spans 15 amino acids. The V gene lost 7 bases and the J gene lost 6 bases, with 23 bases spanning the gap. From germline, CDR1 is SGHDT and CDR2 YYEEEE. The CDR3 loop reads CASSGGTSPWGEQYF. The CDR3, as DNA: TGTGCCAGCTCTGGAGGGACTTCTCCTTGGGGCGAGCAGTACTTC.

DNA of the CDR3: TGTGCCAGCAGTGCCTCTAGGGAGCATGAGCAGTTCTTC. It codes for CASSASREHEQFF. This sequence joins TRBV6-5 and TRBJ2-1, with D possibly TRBD2 on 5 matching bases. The CDR3 spans 13 residues. Germline V gene data show CDR1 as MNHEY and CDR2 as SVGAGI. Trimming cost V 5 bases and J 8 bases, with 13 bases left between them.

The chain carries TRBV7-9 and TRBJ2-1, with D tentatively TRBD1 or TRBD2 (5 bases each). The CDR3 consists of 13 residues. CDR1 SEHNR and CDR2 FQNEAQ come from the germline V gene (reference sequence). V was clipped by 5 bases and J by 9 bases, with 14 bases between them. CDR3 protein: CASSGGWGGEQFF. Here the CDR3 DNA reads TGTGCCAGCAGCGGCGGGTGGGGCGGTGAGCAGTTCTTC. Together with reference TRBV7-9 and TRBJ2-1, the CDR3 gives the full variable domain: DTGVSQNPRHKITKRGQNVTFRCDPISEHNRLYWYRQTLGQGPEFLTYFQNEAQLEKSRLLSDRFSAERPKGSFSTLEIQRTEQGDSAMYLCASSGGWGGEQFFGPGTRLTVL.

V is TRBV5-1 and J is TRBJ2-5; D is perhaps TRBD1 (5 bases). Germline loops: CDR1 SGHRS, CDR2 YFSETQ. Trimming cost V 0 bases and J 5 bases, with 14 bases left between them. The CDR3 contains 15 residues. The CDR3 DNA sequence: TGCGCCAGCAGCTTGGGGCAGGGATGGATGGAGACCCAGTACTTC. Translated: CASSLGQGWMETQYF.

This chain links TRBV5-4 with TRBJ2-2; D is unclear. The CDR3 extends over 14 amino acids. V lost 1 base, J lost 1 base, and 5 bases lay in between. Germline-derived CDR1 and CDR2 are SGHNT and YYREEE (reference sequence). CDR3 sequence: CASSLRQNTGELFF. Here the CDR3 DNA reads TGTGCCAGCAGCTTGCGACAGAACACCGGGGAGCTGTTTTTT.

This sequence joins TRBV9 and TRBJ2-4; 8 bases fit TRBD1. CDR3 length: 15 amino acids. CDR1 SGDLS and CDR2 YYNGEE come from the germline V gene. V gave up 0 bases and J gave up 8 bases; unmatched junction bases: 7. The CDR3 DNA follows: TGTGCCAGCAGCGTAGAACCCCAGGGGGCGTACATTCAGTACTTC. Residues: CASSVEPQGAYIQYF.

This chain connects TRBV28 to TRBJ1-5, with 7 nucleotides matching TRBD1. J was trimmed by 0 bases and V by 5 bases; bases with no gene match: 10. Germline CDR1 MDHEN, CDR2 SYDVKM. The CDR3 is 17 amino acids. CDR3 in amino acids: CASSAGTAPYSNQPQHF. In DNA form, the CDR3 reads TGTGCCAGCAGTGCAGGGACAGCTCCTTATAGCAATCAGCCCCAGCATTTT.

This chain uses TRBV4-2 with TRBJ1-2; 10 nucleotides line up with TRBD1. The length of the CDR3 is 15 residues. J was trimmed by 7 bases and V by 6 bases; bases with no gene match: 11. Germline V gene lookup returns CDR1 LGHNA and CDR2 YNFKEQ. CDR3 sequence: CASSPGTGAGSGYTF. The CDR3 region has the DNA TGTGCCAGCAGTCCCGGGACAGGGGCGGGTAGTGGCTACACCTTC.